This note documents a single T cell receptor (beta chain) sequence. These data belong to a study of blood T cells in healthy people across ages. For the study at large: Per two T cells, about one barcoded beta molecule was captured through template switching.

No fewer than 6.5 million PBMCs went into each sample. A minimum of 5 micrograms of total RNA was extracted per sample. Then a second PCR, running roughly 7 to 12 cycles, was carried out with a sample-barcoded 5' primer and a J-beta primer mix. Each CDR3 protein gets one entry after TCRdb re-called the 5' RACE reads with MiXCR. This sample carries roughly 2 million distinct CDR3 sequences, roughly 52% of them seen once, and the ten largest clones take less than 2.5%. Sequenced input: blood. This clonotype was sampled from a woman between 40 and 55 years old in good health.

The CDR3 sequence: CSAHRGNYEQYF. CDR3 sequence (DNA): TGCAGTGCTCACAGGGGGAATTACGAGCAGTACTTC. The rearrangement uses TRBV20-1 and TRBJ2-7, with 8 bases lining up with TRBD1. J was trimmed by 4 bases and V by 5 bases; bases with no gene match: 4. The CDR3 totals 12 residues. Germline CDR1 reads DFQATT; CDR2 reads SNEGSKA (reference sequence).